A single sample gave rise to the 12 T cell receptor beta chains below, sequenced in a study of T cells in Graves' hyperthyroidism and ophthalmopathy. Amplification targeted TCR beta CDR3 regions from RNA transcripts. The HTBI set primed first-round TCR CDR3 RT-PCR. TCRdb ran MiXCR on the multiplex PCR reads and lists one entry per CDR3 protein. The table has approximately 400,000 distinct CDR3 sequences, around 16% seen once. Sequencing used blood. The origin of the receptors is a woman between 18 and 29 years old with Graves' hyperthyroidism.

This clonotype was recorded at least ten times. V usage is TRBV3-1 and J usage is TRBJ2-7, with D possibly matching TRBD1 (5 bases). CDR3 length: 13 amino acids. CDR1 LGHDT and CDR2 YNNKEL come from the germline V gene (reference sequence). Trimming cost V 3 bases and J 1 base, with 7 bases left between them. The DNA for the CDR3 is TGTGCCAGCAGCCATCCAGGGTCCTACGAGCAGTACTTC. This sequence encodes CASSHPGSYEQYF.

This clonotype was recorded at least ten times. The chain recombines TRBV24-1 with TRBJ2-3; TRBD2 agrees at 15 bases. V trimming: 3 bases; J trimming: 1 base; junction bases outside the gene matches: 16. Looked up from germline, CDR1 is KGHDR and CDR2 is SFDVKD. The CDR3 is 22 residues long. Here the CDR3 reads CATSDPDGLAGGPQHGTDTQYF. The CDR3 coding sequence is TGTGCCACCAGTGATCCGGACGGACTAGCGGGAGGGCCGCAGCATGGCACAGATACGCAGTATTTT.

The chain combines TRBV7-9 with TRBJ2-5, with D possibly matching TRBD1 (6 bases). With 7 bases removed from V and 5 bases from J, the gap between germline ends came to 26 bases. The germline V gene encodes CDR1 SEHNR and CDR2 FQNEAQ (reference sequence). This CDR3 is built from 17 residues. CDR3 amino acids: CASTSGYLTGPTETQYF. The CDR3 coding sequence is TGTGCCAGCACGAGTGGTTATTTGACAGGACCAACGGAGACCCAGTACTTC.

The rearrangement uses TRBV9 and TRBJ2-5, with D possibly called TRBD1 or TRBD2 (5 bases each). The CDR3 length is 14 residues. Germline CDR1 reads SGDLS; CDR2 reads YYNGEE. V dropped 3 bases and J dropped 7 bases, with 16 bases sitting between them. In DNA, the CDR3 is TGTGCCAGCAGCGGATCAAATGATGGGGGGACCCAGTACTTC. Protein: CASSGSNDGGTQYF.

This clonotype was counted ten times or more. V gene TRBV5-6 combines with J gene TRBJ1-1; D is unclear. The CDR3 contains 14 residues. Trimming took off 2 bases at V and 5 bases at J, with 13 bases between the two ends. CDR1 is SGHDT and CDR2 is YYEEEE in the germline V gene. CDR3 sequence (DNA): TGTGCCAGCAGCTTTGAGGATCTGAGGACTGAAGCTTTCTTT. This codes for CASSFEDLRTEAFF.

The chain links TRBV19 to TRBJ2-3, with D possibly being TRBD2 (7 bases). V gave up 6 bases and J gave up 5 bases, with 15 bases separating them. The CDR3 length is 14 residues. The germline gives CDR1 LNHDA, CDR2 SQIVND (reference sequence). CDR3 amino acids: CASSKWGGGDTQYF. As DNA, the CDR3 is TGTGCCAGTAGCAAATGGGGAGGGGGAGATACGCAGTATTTT.

CDR3 bases: TGTGCCAGTAGACCCGAGGGCAGATATTTCGCTGAAGCTTTCTTT. This encodes CASRPEGRYFAEAFF. The J gene is TRBJ1-1, the V gene TRBV19; no firm D call. Germline-derived CDR1 and CDR2 are LNHDA and SQIVND (reference sequence). The CDR3 totals 15 residues. Trimming stripped 6 bases from V and 6 bases from J, with 20 bases between.

This clonotype was found many times. V gene TRBV2 combines with J gene TRBJ2-7, with D possibly matching TRBD2 (6 bases). Per germline, CDR1 SNHLY and CDR2 FYNNEI. Deletions cut 4 bases from V and 3 bases from J, with 13 bases between. This CDR3 comprises 14 residues. CDR3 nucleotides: TGTGCCAGCAGTGGGAGGGTACAACTCTACGAGCAGTACTTC. This translates into CASSGRVQLYEQYF.

This clonotype was found a few times. The rearrangement links TRBV9 to TRBJ1-5; 10 bases map to TRBD1. With 2 bases clipped from V and 7 bases from J, the junction kept 6 bases outside the gene matches. CDR1 is SGDLS and CDR2 is YYNGEE in the germline V gene. The CDR3 totals 15 residues. The DNA of the CDR3 is TGTGCCAGCAGCGTTGGGACAGGGGAGAACCAGCCCCAGCATTTT. Protein sequence: CASSVGTGENQPQHF.

There are many counts of this clonotype. V gene TRBV11-3 combines with J gene TRBJ2-5; 9 nucleotides match TRBD2. Germline-derived CDR1 and CDR2 are SGHNT and YENEEA. The CDR3 runs to 15 residues. Germline trimming cut 5 bases from V and 1 base from J; bases unmatched to any gene: 5. CDR3 coding DNA: TGTGCCAGCAGCGGTCTAGCGGGGTCCCAAGAGACCCAGTACTTC. The encoded protein is CASSGLAGSQETQYF.

This clonotype has a count of ten or more. The chain recombines TRBV27 with TRBJ2-3; 8 nucleotides agree with TRBD1. V gave up 5 bases and J gave up 4 bases; unmatched junction bases: 5. The CDR3 runs 14 residues. Germline-derived CDR1 and CDR2 are MNHEY and SMNVEV (reference sequence). The CDR3 is CASSPQGVPDTQYF. The CDR3 region has the DNA TGTGCCAGCAGTCCACAGGGGGTACCAGATACGCAGTATTTT.

The V and J genes are TRBV18 and TRBJ2-2; 10 bases map to TRBD2. The CDR3 extends over 17 amino acids. Germline CDR1 reads KGHSH; CDR2 reads LQKENI. Trimming at V came to 5 bases and at J to 3 bases, leaving 9 bases not matched to a gene. The CDR3, as DNA: TGTGCCAGCTCATTGCCTAGCGGGAGTTTGTACACCGGGGAGCTGTTTTTT. Translating gives CASSLPSGSLYTGELFF.